One T cell receptor (beta chain) is described in this entry. The antigen it binds to is not known. Per-base quality was not reported, and no clone a single base away is much larger than it. The immunoSEQ Assay, a bias-controlled multiplex PCR, was used to amplify TCRbeta CDR3 regions from genomic DNA. The study's own analysis went as follows. The number of nucleated cells in each sample was estimated by amplification of reference gene primers within the assay. Sequence reads were collapsed and filtered to measure the absolute abundance of every unique TCRbeta CDR3 rearrangement. For each sample, productive Simpson clonality was calculated as the square root of Simpson's diversity index over productive rearrangements. Here the immuneACCESS table is served through TCRdb, limited to in-frame sequences with V and J called. Missing clones are a known gap in these copies; in checked studies unresolved V genes cover under half, and the rest lacks a known reason. The V and J calls and the clone size are those of that table, but D and trimming were determined from the DNA. In this sample the table shows about 370,000 clones, approximately 90% of which occur a single time. The ten largest clones represent 0.95% to 1.1% of the sample.

Enrolling through a virtual design, the prospective study's participants ranged in age from roughly 18 to 90 years and lived across about two dozen United States geographic areas. In the prospective study, cohorts were assigned on the basis of participant-reported clinical history obtained from a screening survey and a study questionnaire. For ImmuneRACE Cohort 3, a participant was defined as recovered based on two consecutive negative NP/OP PCR tests, clearance by a healthcare professional, or resolution of symptoms. Each participant in the prospective study had whole blood, serum and a nasopharyngeal or oropharyngeal swab collected by mobile phlebotomists. Participants in the prospective study had the option to provide additional blood draws and questionnaires over a 2-month period. Before DNA extraction, prospective study blood samples were shipped either frozen or at room temperature. The data derive from a study of blood T cell repertoires in COVID-19 (dated by TCRdb to the early 2020s). Notes on the research overall: Collaborator samples came from the United States, Italy and Spain and covered acute and convalescent phases of COVID-19. The sample metadata nearly always contained a de-identified subject ID, COVID-19 status, age in years and sex. Samples were obtained from the ongoing ImmuneRACE study (first 160 participants) and from 950 to 1,500 subjects provided by 6 global collaborators. The repertoires were released in a freely available public database meant as a resource for research on the immune response to SARS-CoV-2. Subjects who had been exposed to COVID-19, were actively infected with it, or had recovered from it provided the deeply sampled blood TCRbeta repertoires that made up the dataset. Where HLA class I and class II types were available, the types were taken from metadata supplied by the sample provider, not from assay-based typing. The prospective study material was composed of cDNA or gDNA derived from T cells, B-cell-depleted T cells, or PBMCs.

Summary of the overall study and its limitations: Clinical and demographic metadata were provided uncurated, with the amount varying by source and participant.

The sequence was obtained from a man between 18 and 29 years old who had recovered from COVID-19. The sample consisted of PBMCs or T cells enriched from blood (not recorded which).

The nucleotide sequence reads TGTGCCAGCAGCCCCCGGGGGGTCTTACAAGAGACCCAGTACTTC. It translates to CASSPRGVLQETQYF. Rearrangement joined TRBV5-4 to TRBJ2-5; TRBD2 agrees with 7 junctional bases. Counted from cysteine to phenylalanine, this CDR3 has 15 amino acids. The CDR3 DNA has 45 bases and is translated from base 1. CDR1 SGHNT and CDR2 YYREEE are derived from the germline V gene (reference sequence). At the junction V is shortened by 4 bases and J by 2 bases; bases outside the gene matches: 8.